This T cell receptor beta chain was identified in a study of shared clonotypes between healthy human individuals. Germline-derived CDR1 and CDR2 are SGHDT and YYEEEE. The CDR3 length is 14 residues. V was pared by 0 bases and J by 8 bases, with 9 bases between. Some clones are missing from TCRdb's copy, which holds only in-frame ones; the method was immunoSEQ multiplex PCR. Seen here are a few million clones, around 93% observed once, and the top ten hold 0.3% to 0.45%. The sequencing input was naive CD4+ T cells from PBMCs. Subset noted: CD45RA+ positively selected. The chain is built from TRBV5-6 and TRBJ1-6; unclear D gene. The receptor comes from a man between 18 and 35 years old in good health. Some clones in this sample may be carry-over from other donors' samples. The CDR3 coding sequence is TGTGCCAGCAGCTTGGTAGGGTTCGATTCACCCCTCCACTTT. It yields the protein CASSLVGFDSPLHF.